This T cell receptor beta chain was sequenced in a study of naive and memory T cell subsets. Study-wide results and limits: Findings for naive and memory subsets could not be checked against ground truth.

Notes on this clonotype: Its antigen is undetermined.

Looked up from germline, CDR1 is SGDLS and CDR2 is YYNGEE. V lost 2 bases and J lost 6, with 14 bases in between. This CDR3 is built from 15 residues. An equimolar mix of two oligonucleotides served as the beta constant-region primer for TRBC1 and TRBC2. Ligated cDNA was amplified by four rounds of PCR with nested alpha and beta constant-region primers and SP2. An oligonucleotide with the SP2 primer and a 12-nucleotide UMI was ligated to the cDNA 3' end. TCRdb redid the calling of the UMI-ligation and nested PCR reads with MiXCR, one entry per CDR3 protein. The repertoire has approximately 80,000 distinct CDR3 sequences, roughly 9.2% of them found once; the top ten carry over 1%.

This sequence originates from a human donor in good health. The chain combines TRBV9 with TRBJ2-2; D possibly uses TRBD1 or TRBD2 (5 bases each). What was sequenced was naive CD8+ T cells from blood. The DNA of the CDR3 is TGTGCCAGCAGCGTTTTCGTCGGGGCGGCCGGGGAGCTGTTTTTT. Its translation: CASSVFVGAAGELFF.